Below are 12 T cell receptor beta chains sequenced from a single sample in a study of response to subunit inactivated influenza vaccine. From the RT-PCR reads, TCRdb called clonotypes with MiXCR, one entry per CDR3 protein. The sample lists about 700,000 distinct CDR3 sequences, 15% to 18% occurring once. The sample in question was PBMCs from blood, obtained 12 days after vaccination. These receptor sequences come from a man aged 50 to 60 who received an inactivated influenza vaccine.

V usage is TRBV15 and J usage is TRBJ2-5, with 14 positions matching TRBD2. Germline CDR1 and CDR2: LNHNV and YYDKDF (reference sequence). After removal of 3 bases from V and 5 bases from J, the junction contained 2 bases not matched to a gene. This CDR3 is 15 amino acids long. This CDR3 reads CATSRTSGRAETQYF. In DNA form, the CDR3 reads TGTGCCACCAGCAGGACTAGCGGGAGGGCGGAGACCCAGTACTTC.

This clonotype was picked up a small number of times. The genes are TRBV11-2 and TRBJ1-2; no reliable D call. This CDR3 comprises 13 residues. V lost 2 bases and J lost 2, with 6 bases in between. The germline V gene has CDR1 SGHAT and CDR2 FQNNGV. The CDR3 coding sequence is TGTGCCAGCAGCTTATGGACGAACTATGGCTACACCTTC. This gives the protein CASSLWTNYGYTF.

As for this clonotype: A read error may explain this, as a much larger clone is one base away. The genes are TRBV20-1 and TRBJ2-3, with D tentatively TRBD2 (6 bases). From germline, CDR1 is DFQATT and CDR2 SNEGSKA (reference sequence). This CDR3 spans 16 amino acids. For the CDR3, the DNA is TGCTGTGCGATCACGGGACTCCCGGACCATACAGATACGCAGTATTTT. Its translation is CCAITGLPDHTDTQYF.

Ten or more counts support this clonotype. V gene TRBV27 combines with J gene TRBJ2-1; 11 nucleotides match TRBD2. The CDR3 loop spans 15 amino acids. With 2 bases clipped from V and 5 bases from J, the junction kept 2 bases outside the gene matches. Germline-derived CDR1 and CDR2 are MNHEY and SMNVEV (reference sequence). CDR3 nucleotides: TGTGCCAGCAGTTTAGGGACTAGCGGTAACAATGAGCAGTTCTTC. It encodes CASSLGTSGNNEQFF.

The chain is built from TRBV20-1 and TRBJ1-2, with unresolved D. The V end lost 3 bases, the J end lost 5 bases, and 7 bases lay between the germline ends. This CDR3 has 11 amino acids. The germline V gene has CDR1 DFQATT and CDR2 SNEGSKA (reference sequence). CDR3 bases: TGCAGTGCTAGGGAGGTATATGGCTACACCTTC. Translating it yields CSAREVYGYTF.

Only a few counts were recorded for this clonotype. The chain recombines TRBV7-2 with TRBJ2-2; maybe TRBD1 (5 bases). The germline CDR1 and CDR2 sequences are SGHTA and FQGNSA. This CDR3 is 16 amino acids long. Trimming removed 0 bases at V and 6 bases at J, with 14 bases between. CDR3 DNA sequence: TGTGCCAGCAGCTTAGCTTGGCAGGGTGGGCCCGGGGAGCTGTTTTTT. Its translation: CASSLAWQGGPGELFF.

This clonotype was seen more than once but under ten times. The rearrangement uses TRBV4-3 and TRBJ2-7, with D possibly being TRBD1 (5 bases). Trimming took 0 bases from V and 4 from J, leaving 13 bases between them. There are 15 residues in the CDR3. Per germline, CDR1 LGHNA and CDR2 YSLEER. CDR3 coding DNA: TGCGCCAGCAGCCAAGATTCCGCCAGGGCTTACGAGCAGTACTTC. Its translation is CASSQDSARAYEQYF.

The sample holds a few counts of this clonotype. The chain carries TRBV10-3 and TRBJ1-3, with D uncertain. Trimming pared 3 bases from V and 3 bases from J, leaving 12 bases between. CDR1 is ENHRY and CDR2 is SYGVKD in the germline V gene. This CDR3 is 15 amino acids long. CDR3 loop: CAISDPAGGGNTIYF. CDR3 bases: TGTGCCATCAGTGATCCGGCCGGAGGTGGAAACACCATATATTTT.

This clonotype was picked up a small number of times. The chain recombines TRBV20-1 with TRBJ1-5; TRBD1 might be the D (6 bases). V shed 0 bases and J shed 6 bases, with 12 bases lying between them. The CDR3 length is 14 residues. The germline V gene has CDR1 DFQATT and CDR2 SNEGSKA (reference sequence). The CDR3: CSARDLSGVQPQHF. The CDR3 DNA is TGCAGTGCTAGAGATCTGTCAGGGGTTCAGCCCCAGCATTTT.

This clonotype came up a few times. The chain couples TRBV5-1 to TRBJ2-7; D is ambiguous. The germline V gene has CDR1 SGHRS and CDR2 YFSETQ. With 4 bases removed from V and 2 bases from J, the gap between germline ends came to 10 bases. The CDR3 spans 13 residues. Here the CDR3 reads CASSAGEAYEQYF. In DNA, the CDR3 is TGCGCCAGCAGCGCCGGCGAGGCCTACGAGCAGTACTTC.

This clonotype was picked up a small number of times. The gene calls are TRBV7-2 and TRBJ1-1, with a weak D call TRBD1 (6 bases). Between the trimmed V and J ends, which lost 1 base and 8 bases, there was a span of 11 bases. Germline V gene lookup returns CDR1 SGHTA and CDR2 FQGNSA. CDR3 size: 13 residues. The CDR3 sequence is CASSLGQEREAFF. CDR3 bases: TGTGCCAGCAGCTTAGGACAGGAGAGGGAAGCTTTCTTT.

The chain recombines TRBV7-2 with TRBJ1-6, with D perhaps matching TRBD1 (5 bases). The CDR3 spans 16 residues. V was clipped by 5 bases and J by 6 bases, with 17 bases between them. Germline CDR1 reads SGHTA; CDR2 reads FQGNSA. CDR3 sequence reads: CASSPSLGQTNSPLHF. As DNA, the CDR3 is TGTGCCAGCAGCCCTAGTTTGGGGCAGACTAATTCACCCCTCCACTTT.